Below, one T cell receptor beta chain is given with its context. The antigen is undetermined. The sample is drawn from a study of T-cell memory formation after mild COVID-19. Study overall: Largely, TCR clusters stayed within a single donor.

MiXCR, applied by TCRdb to the 5' RACE reads, yields one record per CDR3 protein. The sample shows roughly 250,000 distinct CDR3 sequences, 16% of them seen only once. The CDR3 extends over 14 amino acids. Trimming removed 5 bases from V and 5 bases from J; junction bases left unmatched: 7. The germline V gene has CDR1 SGHRS and CDR2 YFSETQ. Study-level points and caveats: Contracting CD4+ clones lay largely in CM and EM, with CD8+ ones residing in EMRA.

The chain combines TRBV5-1 with TRBJ2-7, with 10 nucleotides matching TRBD2. The sequence derives from a man between 18 and 35 years old who had mild COVID-19 (a few samples of this study predate the infection). Cell type and time point are not known. Sequencing was performed on PBMCs or a T cell subset sorted from them (not recorded which). The CDR3 sequence is CASRRSGGANEQYF. The CDR3 region has the DNA TGCGCCAGCAGGCGGAGCGGGGGGGCGAACGAGCAGTACTTC. Using reference TRBV5-1 and TRBJ2-7 for the parts outside the CDR3, the full variable domain is KAGVTQTPRYLIKTRGQQVTLSCSPISGHRSVSWYQQTPGQGLQFLFEYFSETQRNKGNFPGRFSGRQFSNSRSEMNVSTLELGDSALYLCASRRSGGANEQYFGPGTRLTVT.